These 16 T cell receptor beta chains were sequenced from one sample in a study of T cells in women clearing cervical HPV infection. Assay used: immunoSEQ multiplex PCR; TCRdb lists only in-frame clones, some missing. Its listing shows fewer than 30,000 clones. Sequenced: blood buffy coat. All receptors come from a woman between 18 and 70 years old with a cervical HPV16 infection that either progressed to CIN3+ or cleared (not recorded which).

This CDR3 reads CSARDGTAPYSNQPQHF. CDR3 bases read: TGCAGTGCTAGGGACGGGACAGCCCCTTATAGCAATCAGCCC. The chain combines TRBV20-1 with TRBJ1-5; 7 positions match TRBD1. The CDR3 extends 3 residues past the end of the read, so its final part is completed from the germline J gene. The V and J ends lost 3 bases and 0 bases, in that order; junction bases with no gene match: 11. Germline V gene sequence: CDR1 DFQATT, CDR2 SNEGSKA (reference sequence). The CDR3 is 17 residues long.

With regard to this clone: The observed sequence ends 3 residues before the CDR3 terminus, with the missing tail filled in from the germline J gene. This rearrangement joins TRBV9 to TRBJ1-4; maybe TRBD1 (5 bases). Trimming pared 3 bases from V and 4 bases from J, leaving 7 bases between. The CDR3 is 13 amino acids. Germline lookup yields CDR1 SGDLS and CDR2 YYNGEE. The CDR3: CASSAGNNEKLFF. CDR3 DNA (partial): TGTGCCAGCAGCGCAGGGAATAATGAAAAA.

Note on this clone: The DNA ends 3 residues before the CDR3 does, and the rest of the CDR3 is filled in from the germline J gene. The chain carries TRBV20-1 and TRBJ1-2, with 9 bases aligning to TRBD1. The CDR3 covers 13 residues. The germline V gene has CDR1 DFQATT and CDR2 SNEGSKA (reference sequence). Losses at the gene ends were 5 bases for V and 7 bases for J; bases not matched to a gene: 8. CDR3 DNA, as far as it was read: TGCAGTGCTGGTCTACAGGGGGCGCTTGGC. It codes for CSAGLQGALG. The full CDR3 protein reads CSAGLQGALGYTF.

Details on this clone: The CDR3 end lies 3 residues beyond the end of the read and is filled in from the germline J gene. The rearrangement uses TRBV20-1 and TRBJ2-5; TRBD2 agrees at 8 bases. V lost 3 bases and J lost 5; bases outside the gene matches: 2. In germline, CDR1 is DFQATT, CDR2 SNEGSKA (reference sequence). This CDR3 spans 12 amino acids. Partial CDR3 DNA: TGCAGTGCTAGGGGCGGGGGGGAGACC. Protein product: CSARGGGET. The full CDR3 protein is CSARGGGETQYF.

As concerns this clone: The sequence runs out 3 residues before the end of the CDR3; the remainder is reconstructed from the germline J gene. The gene calls are TRBV12-3 or TRBV12-4 and TRBJ2-7, with a weak D call TRBD1 (6 bases). This CDR3 is 12 amino acids long. V lost 6 bases and J 6 bases, leaving 12 bases between the germline ends. The CDR3 bases that were read are TGTGCCAGCAGGAACAGGGTGTCCGAG. Protein: CASRNRVSE. The full CDR3 protein reads CASRNRVSEQYF.

Note on this clone: The read ends 3 residues early relative to the CDR3; the germline J gene fills the gap. V gene TRBV5-4 combines with J gene TRBJ2-2, with a weak D call TRBD1 (6 bases). Germline assignment: CDR1 SGHNT and CDR2 YYREEE (reference sequence). The CDR3 totals 15 residues. Trimming left V 2 bases short and J 2 bases short, with 10 bases between. CDR3 sequence reads: CASSLTGTNTGELFF. The sequenced part of the CDR3 DNA is TGTGCCAGCAGCTTAACAGGGACCAACACCGGGGAG.

Notes on this clone: The read terminates 3 residues ahead of where the CDR3 ends, so the germline J gene completes it. The sample carries other DNA sequences with the same CDR3. The rearrangement joins TRBV18 to TRBJ2-4; D might be TRBD2 (6 bases). CDR1 is KGHSH, CDR2 LQKENI, per germline. V was cut by 6 bases and J by 0 bases, with 18 bases left in between. The CDR3 sequence is 17 residues long. CDR3 DNA (partial): TGTGCCAGCTCCCCCCCCGGGGGAACCCTAGCCAAAAACATT. It translates to CASSPPGGTLAKNI. The entire CDR3 protein is CASSPPGGTLAKNIQYF.

As regards this clone: The CDR3 is cut off 3 residues early in the read; its end comes from the germline J gene. The chain carries TRBV5-1 and TRBJ2-3; D gene unclear. Trimming cost V 0 bases and J 2 bases, with 13 bases left between them. CDR1 is SGHRS and CDR2 is YFSETQ in the germline V gene. This CDR3 spans 16 amino acids. The CDR3 here is CASSLGRQRYTDTQYF. The sequenced part of the CDR3 DNA is TGCGCCAGCAGCTTGGGCCGTCAGCGATACACAGATACG.

As concerns this clone: With the read ending 3 residues before the CDR3 end, the germline J gene is used to fill in that end. V usage is TRBV5-1 and J usage is TRBJ2-3; 7 bases agree with TRBD2. CDR1 and CDR2 (germline): SGHRS, YFSETQ. There are 15 residues in the CDR3. The CDR3 is CASSLGGGSNQPQYF. The sequenced CDR3 bases are TGCGCCAGCAGCTTGGGGGGGGGAAGCAATCAGCCG.

As concerns this clone: The CDR3 end falls 3 residues outside the read, so it is completed with the germline J gene. The chain employs TRBV10-3 and TRBJ2-5, with 11 bases lining up with TRBD2. The CDR3 runs to 17 residues. V lost 2 bases, J lost 1 base, and 6 bases stayed unmatched. Germline CDR1 reads ENHRY; CDR2 reads SYGVKD. The part of the CDR3 DNA that was read is TGTGCCATCAGTGAGAGGGGACTAGCGGAGCCCCAAGAGACC. Encoded protein: CAISERGLAEPQET. Given in full, the CDR3 is CAISERGLAEPQETQYF.

Comments on this clone: The read falls 3 residues short of the CDR3 end, and the missing part is taken from the germline J gene. The genes are TRBV28 and TRBJ2-5, with TRBD2 matching over 10 bases. CDR1 and CDR2 from the germline V gene are MDHEN and SYDVKM. The CDR3 has 15 amino acids. The V and J ends lost 3 bases and 3 bases, in that order; junction bases with no gene match: 4. The sequenced part of the CDR3 DNA is TGTGCCAGCAGTTTCAGCGGGGGGGATGAAGAGACC. Protein product: CASSFSGGDEET. The whole CDR3 region reads CASSFSGGDEETQYF.

A note on this clone: The read terminates 3 residues ahead of where the CDR3 ends, so the germline J gene completes it. The rearrangement links TRBV19 to TRBJ2-3; D possibly corresponds to TRBD1 (6 bases). Per germline, CDR1 LNHDA and CDR2 SQIVND (reference sequence). The CDR3 loop spans 14 amino acids. CDR3 DNA, as far as it was read: TGTGCCAGTAGCATGGACAGAATTTATCAGCCG. It specifies CASSMDRIYQP. The complete CDR3 sequence is CASSMDRIYQPQYF.

About this clone: The read is 3 residues too short to cover the CDR3 end, so that end is filled in from the germline J gene. V gene TRBV23-1 combines with J gene TRBJ2-7; 7 positions match TRBD1. TRBV23-1 qualifies as an ORF whose function is uncertain. The trim removed 10 bases at V and 0 bases at J, leaving 15 bases unmatched. This CDR3 has 16 amino acids. The DNA read from the CDR3 is TGCGCCAATATCCTATGGGACAGCTGGAGCTCCTACGAG. This sequence encodes CANILWDSWSSYE. The complete CDR3 sequence is CANILWDSWSSYEQYF.

Note on this clone: The read terminates 3 residues before the CDR3 end, so the remaining end is supplied by the germline J gene. This chain joins TRBV7-6 and TRBJ1-1; the D gene is possibly TRBD1 (5 bases). V was trimmed by 2 bases and J by 1 base, leaving 8 bases between them. From germline, CDR1 is SGHVS and CDR2 FNYEAQ. There are 14 residues in the CDR3. The CDR3 protein is CASSLLGQNTEAFF. CDR3 DNA, as far as it was read: TGTGCCAGCAGCTTATTAGGACAGAACACTGAA.

Note on this clone: Read data end 3 residues before the CDR3 end; the end is taken from the germline J gene. The chain has TRBV5-1 and TRBJ2-1; 10 nucleotides line up with TRBD2. The CDR3 spans 17 residues. After removal of 6 bases from V and 9 bases from J, the junction contained 18 bases not matched to a gene. The germline V gene encodes CDR1 SGHRS and CDR2 YFSETQ. Partial CDR3 DNA: TGCGCCAGCAAGATTGGCGCGGGGCTAGCGGGAGCAGGTGAG. This sequence encodes CASKIGAGLAGAGE. The full CDR3 protein is CASKIGAGLAGAGEQFF.

With respect to this clone: The read ends 3 residues shy of where the CDR3 ends; the end is completed using the germline J gene. This chain uses TRBV28 with TRBJ1-2, with D tentatively TRBD1 (5 bases). Trimming removed 3 bases at V and 6 bases at J, with 11 bases between. The CDR3 extends over 13 amino acids. Germline CDR1 is MDHEN and CDR2 is SYDVKM. The CDR3 DNA, read in part, is TGTGCCAGCAGTTTGGAGGGGTCCCATGGC. Its translation is CASSLEGSHG. The complete CDR3 reads CASSLEGSHGYTF.